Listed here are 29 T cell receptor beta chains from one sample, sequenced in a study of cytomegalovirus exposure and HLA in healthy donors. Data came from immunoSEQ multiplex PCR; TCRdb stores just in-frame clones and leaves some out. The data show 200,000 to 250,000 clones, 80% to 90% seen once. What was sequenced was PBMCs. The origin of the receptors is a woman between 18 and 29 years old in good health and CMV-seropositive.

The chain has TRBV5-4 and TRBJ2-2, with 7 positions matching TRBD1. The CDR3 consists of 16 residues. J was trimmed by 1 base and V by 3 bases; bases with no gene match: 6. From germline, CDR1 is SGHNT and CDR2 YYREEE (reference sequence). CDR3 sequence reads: CASSSLRDRNTGELFF. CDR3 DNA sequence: TGTGCCAGCAGCTCCCTCCGGGACAGGAACACCGGGGAGCTGTTTTTT.

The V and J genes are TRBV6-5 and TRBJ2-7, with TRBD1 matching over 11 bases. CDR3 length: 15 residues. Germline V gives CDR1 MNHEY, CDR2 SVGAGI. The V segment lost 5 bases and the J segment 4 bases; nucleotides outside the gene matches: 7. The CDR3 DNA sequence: TGTGCCAGCAGTACCCGGGACAGGGGGTTATACGAGCAGTACTTC. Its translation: CASSTRDRGLYEQYF.

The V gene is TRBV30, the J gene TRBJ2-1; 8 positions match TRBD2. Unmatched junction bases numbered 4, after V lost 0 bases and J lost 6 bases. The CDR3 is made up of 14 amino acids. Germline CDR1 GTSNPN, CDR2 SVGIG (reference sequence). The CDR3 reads CAWSVRREGNEQFF. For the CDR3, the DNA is TGTGCCTGGAGTGTACGACGGGAGGGCAATGAGCAGTTCTTC.

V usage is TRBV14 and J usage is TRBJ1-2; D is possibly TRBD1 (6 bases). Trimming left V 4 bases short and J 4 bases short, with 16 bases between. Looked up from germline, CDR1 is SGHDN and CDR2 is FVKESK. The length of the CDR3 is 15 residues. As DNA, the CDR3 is TGTGCCAGCAGCCGAGGGGCCCGGGGGGCCTATGGCTACACCTTC. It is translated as CASSRGARGAYGYTF.

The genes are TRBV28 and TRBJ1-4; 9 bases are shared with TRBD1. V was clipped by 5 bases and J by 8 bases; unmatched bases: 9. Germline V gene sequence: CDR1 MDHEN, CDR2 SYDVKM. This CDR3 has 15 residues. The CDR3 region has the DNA TGTGCCAGCAGTCCCCGGGACAGGGTGGGCGAAAAACTGTTTTTT. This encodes CASSPRDRVGEKLFF.

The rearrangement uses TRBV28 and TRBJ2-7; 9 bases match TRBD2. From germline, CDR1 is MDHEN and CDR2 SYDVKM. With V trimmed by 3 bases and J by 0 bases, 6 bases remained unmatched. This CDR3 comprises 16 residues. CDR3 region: CASSFPTSGSSYEQYF. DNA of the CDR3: TGTGCCAGCAGTTTCCCGACTAGCGGTAGCTCCTACGAGCAGTACTTC.

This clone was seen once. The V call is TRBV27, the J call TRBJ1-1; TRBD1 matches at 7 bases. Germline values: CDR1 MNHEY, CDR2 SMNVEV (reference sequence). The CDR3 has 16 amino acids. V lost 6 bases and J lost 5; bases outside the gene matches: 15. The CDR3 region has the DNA TGTGCCAGCAGACCAACCAGGGGAAGGGGGCTGACTGAAGCTTTCTTT. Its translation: CASRPTRGRGLTEAFF.

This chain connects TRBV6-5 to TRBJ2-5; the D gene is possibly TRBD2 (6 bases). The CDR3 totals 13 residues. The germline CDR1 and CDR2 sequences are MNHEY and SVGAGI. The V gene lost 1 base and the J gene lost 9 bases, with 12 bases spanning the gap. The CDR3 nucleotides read TGTGCCAGCAGTTACTATGGTGGGGAGGCCCAGTACTTC. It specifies CASSYYGGEAQYF.

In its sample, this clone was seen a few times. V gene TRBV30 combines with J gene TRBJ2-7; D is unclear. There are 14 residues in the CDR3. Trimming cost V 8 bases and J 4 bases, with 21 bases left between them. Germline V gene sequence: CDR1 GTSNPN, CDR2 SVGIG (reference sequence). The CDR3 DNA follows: TGTGCCGCATTACCCCCGTCAGGAACTTACGAGCAGTACTTC. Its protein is CAALPPSGTYEQYF.

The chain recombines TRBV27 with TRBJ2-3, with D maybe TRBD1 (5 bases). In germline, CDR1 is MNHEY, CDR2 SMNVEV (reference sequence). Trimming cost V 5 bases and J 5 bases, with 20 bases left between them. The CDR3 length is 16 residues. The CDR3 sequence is CASSPRKVQGGDTQYF. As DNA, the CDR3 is TGTGCCAGCAGTCCGCGGAAAGTCCAGGGTGGAGATACGCAGTATTTT.

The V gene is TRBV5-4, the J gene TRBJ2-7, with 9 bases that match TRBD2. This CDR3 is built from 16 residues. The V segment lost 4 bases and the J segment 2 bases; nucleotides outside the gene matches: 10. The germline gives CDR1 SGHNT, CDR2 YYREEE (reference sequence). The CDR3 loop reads CASSLDLSGSPYEQYF. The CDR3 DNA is TGTGCCAGCAGCCTGGATCTTAGCGGGAGCCCCTACGAGCAGTACTTC.

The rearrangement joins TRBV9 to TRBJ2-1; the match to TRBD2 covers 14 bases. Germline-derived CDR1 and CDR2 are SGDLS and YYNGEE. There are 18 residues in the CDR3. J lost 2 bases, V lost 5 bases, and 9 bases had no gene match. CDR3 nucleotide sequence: TGTGCCAGCAGTCGGGGGACTAGCGGGAGTGGACCCTACAATGAGCAGTTCTTC. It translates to CASSRGTSGSGPYNEQFF.

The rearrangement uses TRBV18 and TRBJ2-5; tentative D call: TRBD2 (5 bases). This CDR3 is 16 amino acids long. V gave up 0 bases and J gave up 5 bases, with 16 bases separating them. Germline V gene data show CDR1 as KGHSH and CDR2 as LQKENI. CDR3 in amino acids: CASSPPPEKRGETQYF. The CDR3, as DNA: TGTGCCAGCTCACCACCCCCGGAGAAAAGAGGGGAGACCCAGTACTTC.

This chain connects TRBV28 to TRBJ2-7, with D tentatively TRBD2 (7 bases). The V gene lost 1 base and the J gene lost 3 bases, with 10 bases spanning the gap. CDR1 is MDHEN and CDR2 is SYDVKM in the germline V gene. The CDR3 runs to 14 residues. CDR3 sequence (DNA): TGTGCCAGCAGTTTATTGGGGGGGCTCTACGAGCAGTACTTC. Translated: CASSLLGGLYEQYF. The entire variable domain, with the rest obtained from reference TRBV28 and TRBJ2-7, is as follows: DVKVTQSSRYLVKRTGEKVFLECVQDMDHENMFWYRQDPGLGLRLIYFSYDVKMKEKGDIPEGYSVSREKKERFSLILESASTNQTSMYLCASSLLGGLYEQYFGPGTRLTVT.

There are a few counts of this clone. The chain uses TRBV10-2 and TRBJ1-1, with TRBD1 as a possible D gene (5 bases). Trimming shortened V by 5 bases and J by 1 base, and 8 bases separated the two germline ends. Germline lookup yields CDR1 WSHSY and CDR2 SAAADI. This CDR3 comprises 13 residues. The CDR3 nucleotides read TGCGCCAGCAGTCTCGACAGGAACACTGAAGCTTTCTTT. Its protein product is CASSLDRNTEAFF.

Here the CDR3 reads CASSITGLEAFF. The CDR3 region has the DNA TGTGCCAGTAGCATTACAGGGCTTGAAGCTTTCTTT. The rearrangement joins TRBV19 to TRBJ1-1; TRBD1 might be the D (6 bases). From germline, CDR1 is LNHDA and CDR2 SQIVND (reference sequence). Trimming left V 6 bases short and J 7 bases short, with 12 bases between. This CDR3 region has 12 residues.

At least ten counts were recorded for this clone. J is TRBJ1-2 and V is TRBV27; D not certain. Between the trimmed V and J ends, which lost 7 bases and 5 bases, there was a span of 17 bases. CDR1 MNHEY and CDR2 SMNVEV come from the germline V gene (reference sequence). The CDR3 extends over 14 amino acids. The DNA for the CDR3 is TGTGCCAGCAAGAGGACGGAGGATCAATATGGCTACACCTTC. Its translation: CASKRTEDQYGYTF.

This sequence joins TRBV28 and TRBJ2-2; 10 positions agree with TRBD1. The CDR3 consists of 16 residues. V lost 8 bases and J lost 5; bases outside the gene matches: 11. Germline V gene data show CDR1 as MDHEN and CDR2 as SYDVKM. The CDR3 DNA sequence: TGTGCCAGCGGACAGGGGGGCGAAGGTCTTACCGGGGAGCTGTTTTTT. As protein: CASGQGGEGLTGELFF. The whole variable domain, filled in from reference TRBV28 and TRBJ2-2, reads DVKVTQSSRYLVKRTGEKVFLECVQDMDHENMFWYRQDPGLGLRLIYFSYDVKMKEKGDIPEGYSVSREKKERFSLILESASTNQTSMYLCASGQGGEGLTGELFFGEGSRLTVL.

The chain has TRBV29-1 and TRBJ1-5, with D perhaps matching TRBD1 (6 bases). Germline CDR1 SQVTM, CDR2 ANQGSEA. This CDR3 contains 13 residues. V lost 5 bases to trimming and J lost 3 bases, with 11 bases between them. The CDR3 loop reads CSVWTEANQPQHF. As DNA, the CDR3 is TGCAGCGTTTGGACAGAGGCCAATCAGCCCCAGCATTTT.

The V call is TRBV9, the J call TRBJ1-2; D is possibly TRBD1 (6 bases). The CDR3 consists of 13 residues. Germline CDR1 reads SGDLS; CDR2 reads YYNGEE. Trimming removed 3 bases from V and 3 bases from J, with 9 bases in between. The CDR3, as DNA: TGTGCCAGCAGCGCCCAGGGGTACTATGGCTACACCTTC. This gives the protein CASSAQGYYGYTF.

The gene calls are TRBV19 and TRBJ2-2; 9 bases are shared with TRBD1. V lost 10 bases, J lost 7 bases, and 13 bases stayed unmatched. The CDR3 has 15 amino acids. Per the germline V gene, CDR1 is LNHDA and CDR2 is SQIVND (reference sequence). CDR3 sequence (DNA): TGTGCCACTATGGACAGGGGAGCGCAGGGCGGGGAGCTGTTTTTT. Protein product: CATMDRGAQGGELFF.

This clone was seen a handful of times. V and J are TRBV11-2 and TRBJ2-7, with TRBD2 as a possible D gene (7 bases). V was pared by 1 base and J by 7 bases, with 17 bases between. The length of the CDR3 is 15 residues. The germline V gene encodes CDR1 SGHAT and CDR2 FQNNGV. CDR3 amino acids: CASSLGDYLTGEQYF. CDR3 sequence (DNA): TGTGCCAGCAGCTTAGGGGACTATCTCACAGGGGAGCAGTACTTC.

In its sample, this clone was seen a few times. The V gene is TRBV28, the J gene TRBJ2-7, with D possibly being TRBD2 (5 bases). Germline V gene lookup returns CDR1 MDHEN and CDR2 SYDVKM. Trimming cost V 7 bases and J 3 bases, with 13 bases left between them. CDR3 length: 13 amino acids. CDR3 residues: CASNRGNYYEQYF. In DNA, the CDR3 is TGTGCCAGCAATCGAGGGAACTACTACGAGCAGTACTTC.

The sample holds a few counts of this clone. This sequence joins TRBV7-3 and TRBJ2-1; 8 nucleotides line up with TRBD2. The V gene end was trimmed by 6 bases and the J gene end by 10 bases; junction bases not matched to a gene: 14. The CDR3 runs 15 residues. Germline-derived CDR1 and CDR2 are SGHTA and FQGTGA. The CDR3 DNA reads TGTGCCAGCAGTCCCTCTTCCGGGAGGGTGGAAGAGCAGTTCTTC. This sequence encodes CASSPSSGRVEEQFF.

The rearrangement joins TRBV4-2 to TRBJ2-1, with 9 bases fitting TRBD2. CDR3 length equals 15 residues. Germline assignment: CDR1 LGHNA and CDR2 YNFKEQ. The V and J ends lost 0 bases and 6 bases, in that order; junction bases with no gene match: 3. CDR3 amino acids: CASSQEAGGLNEQFF. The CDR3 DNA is TGTGCCAGCAGCCAAGAAGCGGGAGGTCTCAATGAGCAGTTCTTC.

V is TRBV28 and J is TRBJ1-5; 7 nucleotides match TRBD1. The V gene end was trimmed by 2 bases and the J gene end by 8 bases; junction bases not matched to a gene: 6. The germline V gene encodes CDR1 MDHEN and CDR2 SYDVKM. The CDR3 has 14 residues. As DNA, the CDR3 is TGTGCCAGCAGTTTACTACAGGGGATCAAGCCCCAGCATTTT. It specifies CASSLLQGIKPQHF.

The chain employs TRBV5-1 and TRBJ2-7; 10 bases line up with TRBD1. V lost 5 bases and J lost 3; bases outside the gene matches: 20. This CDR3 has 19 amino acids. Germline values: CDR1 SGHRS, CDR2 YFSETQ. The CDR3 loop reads CASRFTSGTGAFFHYEQYF. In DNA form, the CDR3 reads TGCGCCAGCAGGTTTACTTCCGGGACAGGGGCTTTTTTCCACTACGAGCAGTACTTC.

The CDR3 region is CASTPTGLGNYGYTF. The CDR3 coding sequence is TGTGCCAGCACTCCGACAGGGTTAGGCAACTATGGCTACACCTTC. The chain is built from TRBV25-1 and TRBJ1-2; 7 bases fit TRBD1. Unmatched junction bases numbered 10, after V lost 7 bases and J lost 2 bases. Germline CDR1 and CDR2: MGHDK and SYGVNS. CDR3 length: 15 residues.

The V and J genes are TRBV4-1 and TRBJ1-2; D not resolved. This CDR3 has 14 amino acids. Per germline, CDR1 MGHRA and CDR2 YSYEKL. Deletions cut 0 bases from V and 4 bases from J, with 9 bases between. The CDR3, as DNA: TGCGCCAGCAGCCAAGATGGACTCGTCTATGGCTACACCTTC. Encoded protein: CASSQDGLVYGYTF.